Presented here are 8 T cell receptor beta chains from one specimen sequenced in a study of regulatory T cells in long-lasting Graves disease (dated by TCRdb to about 2021). The label giving this sample's time point can be read as: newly diagnosed GD, antithyroid drugs for less than 3 months. For both TCR sequencing and RNA sequencing, RNA was extracted from PBMCs in TRIzol. The library was obtained by multiplex PCR. Sequenced on an Illumina HiSeq 4000. To build TCR beta libraries, CDR3 regions were amplified by Arm-PCR using iRepertoire HTBI primers. TCRdb trimmed the raw reads at Q25, called clones with MiXCR and kept productive beta chains. CDR3 protein duplicates are merged, each entry listing the most common genes and DNA. Within this sample are about 560,000 distinct CDR3 sequences, with 15% to 20% of them counted one time only. The ten largest make up approximately 12% of the sample. These data were also filed under a second study, of T cells in Graves' hyperthyroidism and ophthalmopathy.

Specimen: peripheral blood mononuclear cells (PBMCs), collected at new diagnosis, from a patient treated with antithyroid drugs. The receptors here all came from a man younger than 35 with Graves disease. Donor details come from another sample of the same person, matched by shared clones.

This clonotype was seen a few times. The rearrangement uses TRBV28 and TRBJ2-2, with TRBD1 as a possible D gene (6 bases). Trimming removed 4 bases from V and 1 base from J, with 10 bases in between. This CDR3 comprises 15 residues. CDR1 is MDHEN, CDR2 SYDVKM, per germline. The CDR3 nucleotides read TGTGCCAGCAGTTCACCGGGACAGAACACCGGGGAGCTGTTTTTT. It is translated as CASSSPGQNTGELFF.

The rearrangement links TRBV12-3 or TRBV12-4 to TRBJ2-1, with a weak D call TRBD2 (6 bases). The CDR3 contains 15 residues. The V and J ends lost 4 bases and 9 bases respectively, with 19 bases between them. CDR3: CASSYDLAPDGEQFF. In DNA form, the CDR3 reads TGTGCCAGCAGTTACGATCTAGCGCCAGACGGTGAGCAGTTCTTC.

The chain couples TRBV18 to TRBJ2-1; TRBD2 matches at 11 bases. In germline, CDR1 is KGHSH, CDR2 LQKENI. The length of the CDR3 is 16 residues. With V trimmed by 4 bases and J by 5 bases, 7 bases remained unmatched. CDR3 in DNA: TGTGCCAGCTCACAATTAGCGGGAGGGAACAACAATGAGCAGTTCTTC. This sequence encodes CASSQLAGGNNNEQFF.

Ten or more counts support this clonotype. This chain connects TRBV27 to TRBJ2-1; D is perhaps TRBD1 (6 bases). Trimming left V 0 bases short and J 6 bases short, with 18 bases between. Germline assignment: CDR1 MNHEY and CDR2 SMNVEV (reference sequence). The CDR3 length is 17 residues. CDR3 coding DNA: TGTGCCAGCAGTTTATCAAGGGGGATAAGTGGCGGCAATGAGCAGTTCTTC. Its protein product is CASSLSRGISGGNEQFF.

This clonotype was counted at least ten times. The rearrangement joins TRBV30 to TRBJ2-7; TRBD2 matches at 10 bases. There are 13 residues in the CDR3. CDR1 is GTSNPN, CDR2 SVGIG, per germline (reference sequence). Trimming at V came to 4 bases and at J to 5 bases, leaving 5 bases not matched to a gene. The CDR3 nucleotides are TGTGCCTGGACCATAGCGGGAGGCCACGAGCAGTACTTC. As protein: CAWTIAGGHEQYF.

The sample holds one count of this clonotype. The chain has TRBV19 and TRBJ1-3; possible D gene TRBD1, 5 bases. Per germline, CDR1 LNHDA and CDR2 SQIVND (reference sequence). CDR3 length: 15 amino acids. With 6 bases removed from V and 0 bases from J, the gap between germline ends came to 12 bases. The CDR3 nucleotides are TGTGCCAGTAGCATCTCGACAGACTCTGGAAACACCATATATTTT. Protein: CASSISTDSGNTIYF.

There are many counts of this clonotype. In DNA, the CDR3 is TGCAGTGCTTTAGCGGGAGGGAGTAGCACAGATACGCAGTATTTT. This encodes CSALAGGSSTDTQYF. The chain links TRBV20-1 to TRBJ2-3, with 11 positions matching TRBD2. Germline lookup yields CDR1 DFQATT and CDR2 SNEGSKA (reference sequence). The CDR3 is 15 residues long. Trimming removed 5 bases from V and 0 bases from J; junction bases left unmatched: 4.

This clonotype was detected many times. The chain is built from TRBV7-9 and TRBJ2-1; D gene uncertain. The V gene lost 5 bases and the J gene lost 10 bases, with 9 bases spanning the gap. Germline assignment: CDR1 SEHNR and CDR2 FQNEAQ (reference sequence). The CDR3 loop spans 11 amino acids. The CDR3 spells CASSPTREQFF. The DNA of the CDR3 is TGTGCCAGCAGCCCCACCCGGGAGCAGTTCTTC.